This TCR beta chain was identified in a study of T cell responses to AZD1222 COVID-19 vaccine. There are 14 residues in the CDR3. Germline CDR1 reads SGHTA; CDR2 reads FQGTGA. Trimming removed 5 bases from V and 6 bases from J, with 13 bases in between. Method: immunoSEQ multiplex PCR; TCRdb's copy keeps in-frame clones and lacks some. The profile shows 150,000 to 200,000 clones, 85% to 95% of them singletons. The V gene is TRBV7-3, the J gene TRBJ2-2; the D gene is possibly TRBD2 (6 bases). The receptor was derived from an adult in good health. The starting material was peripheral blood, obtained on day 0 of AZD1222 vaccination. CDR3 sequence (DNA): TGTGCCAGCAGCCCAATAGGGGAGGCCGGGGAGCTGTTTTTT. Translation gives CASSPIGEAGELFF.